Sequencing of this TCR beta chain was carried out in a study of OX40 agonist ivuxolimab in advanced cancers. At the level of the study: Three patients, one with hepatocellular carcinoma and two with cutaneous melanoma, responded partially. Study-level findings and limits: Certain nonresponders additionally had low normalized T-cell clonal expansion. CD8+ T cells averaged more expanded clones than CD4+.

The CDR3 extends over 15 amino acids. V gave up 1 base and J gave up 5 bases, with 15 bases separating them. In germline, CDR1 is SGHKS, CDR2 YYEKEE (reference sequence). This clone occurred a few times. Antigen: not known. Enrollment shut out patients with autoimmune disease history or systemic immunosuppression. The table came from immunoSEQ multiplex PCR; TCRdb's copy has only in-frame clones and leaves some out. The sample has 39,000 or so clones, 80% to 90% seen once. Source: CD4+ or CD8+ T cells sorted from blood, taken in a trial of the OX40 agonist ivuxolimab. V gene TRBV5-5 combines with J gene TRBJ2-5; possible D gene TRBD2, 6 bases. The sequence came from an adult with an advanced solid tumor such as melanoma, head and neck, liver or kidney cancer. The CDR3 sequence is CASSLFAGPGETQYF. The CDR3 region has the DNA TGTGCCAGCAGCTTGTTCGCGGGACCGGGTGAGACCCAGTACTTC.